These T cell receptor beta chains were read from a single sample in a study of OX40 agonist ivuxolimab in advanced cancers. Sequencing was performed with immunoSEQ multiplex PCR; in TCRdb, only in-frame clones are kept and a portion is missing. This sample carries about 69,000 clones, about 80% of them seen once, and the ten largest clones take about 2.2%. The material sequenced was CD4+ or CD8+ T cells sorted from blood, taken in a trial of the OX40 agonist ivuxolimab. These receptors were collected from an adult with an advanced solid tumor such as melanoma, head and neck, liver or kidney cancer. CDR3s leave out the opening cysteine and the closing phenylalanine or tryptophan. The order of the fields is V gene, J gene, CDR3 protein.

>TRBV6-6|TRBJ1-5
ASKGSEGNQPQH
>TRBV7-9|TRBJ2-1
ASSWGLAGNEQF
>TRBV19|TRBJ1-2
ASRAVGGYT
>TRBV29-1|TRBJ1-2
SVGVNYGYT
>TRBV12-2|TRBJ2-2
ASRGVAGENTGELF
>TRBV19|TRBJ2-5
ASSSGAAGGETQY
>TRBV18|TRBJ2-3
ASSPRRGGTDTQY
>TRBV18|TRBJ2-3
ASSHGSSSTDTQY
>TRBV6-6|TRBJ1-1
ASSQDRNRMNTEAF
>TRBV25-1|TRBJ2-7
ASPPGTDPSAIYEQY
>TRBV5-1|TRBJ2-5
ASSFATGGEKETQY
>TRBV28|TRBJ2-1
ASKGTSGGYYNEQF
>TRBV30|TRBJ2-5
AWSVAPRGRRETQY
>TRBV5-5|TRBJ2-7
ASSLEGLSYEQY
>TRBV9|TRBJ2-5
ASSSGTGGIGETQY
>TRBV7-2|TRBJ2-1
ASSAVGRGGNEQF
>TRBV21-1|TRBJ2-1
ASSTASGRGYNEQF
>TRBV5-1|TRBJ1-4
ASSRTGGSDEKLF
>TRBV7-2|TRBJ2-5
ASSLDSEETQY
>TRBV5-1|TRBJ2-5
ASSLGVSETQY